This T cell receptor (beta chain) is drawn from a study of OX40 agonist ivuxolimab in advanced cancers. V shed 5 bases and J shed 2 bases, with 7 bases lying between them. The germline CDR1 and CDR2 sequences are SGHAT and FQNNGV. The CDR3 spans 13 residues. Turning to this clone: Its specificity is not known.

Broader study findings: Low normalized T-cell clonal expansion was additionally recorded for some nonresponders.

TCRdb's table, derived via immunoSEQ multiplex PCR, lists solely in-frame clones and lacks some. The repertoire holds 55,000 to 75,000 clones, with 91% as singletons. The receptor's source is an adult with an advanced solid tumor such as melanoma, head and neck, liver or kidney cancer. The chain combines TRBV11-2 with TRBJ2-1; TRBD2 might be the D (5 bases). Here the sequenced sample was CD4+ or CD8+ T cells sorted from blood, taken in a trial of the OX40 agonist ivuxolimab. CDR3 DNA sequence: TGTGCCAGCAGCCGCGGGCCCTACAATGAGCAGTTCTTC. Protein sequence: CASSRGPYNEQFF.